This TCR beta chain was sequenced in a study of T cell clonotyping in hematopoietic cell transplantation. Generated by immunoSEQ multiplex PCR, the TCRdb table keeps only in-frame clones and is missing some. The table includes 15,000 to 20,000 clones, 92% detected once. V was clipped by 6 bases and J by 0 bases, with 9 bases between them. Germline V gives CDR1 MNHEY, CDR2 SMNVEV (reference sequence). The CDR3 covers 15 residues. Concerning this clone itself: Its antigen remains unknown.

Study-level results: Recipient TCR diversity dropped after transplant; expanded clonotypes rose from day 30 to 180. Higher Inverse Simpson Index values in graft donor and pretransplant recipient predicted broader posttransplant TCR diversity. Few recipient clonotypes overlapped donors; over 97% were de novo at given depth. Cells were unsorted, so CD4 and CD8 contributions were not separated.

The sequence derives from a man between 35 and 55 years old in good health. Some clones in this sample may be carry-over from other donors' samples. The sequenced material came from peripheral blood mononuclear cells. V and J are TRBV27 and TRBJ2-6; D uncertain. CDR3 protein: CASSPTYSGANVLTF. The CDR3 bases are TGTGCCAGCAGCCCTACCTACTCTGGGGCCAACGTCCTGACTTTC.